These T cell receptor beta chains were read from a single sample in a study of human T cells and chemical hapten exposure. TCRdb fed the 5' RACE reads into MiXCR, producing one record per CDR3 protein. There are tens of thousands of distinct CDR3 sequences in the sample; about 15% occur only once, and almost 7% lies in the top ten. The source of these receptors is a female donor in good health. Both conserved end residues are part of each CDR3. The D gene is left open where the match is weak. Where a row states a size, it is once, few, many or the class of an expanded clone; other rows omit it.

D gene	CDR3 length	clone size	V gene	J gene	CDR3 DNA	CDR3 protein
TRBD1	15	.	TRBV6-5	TRBJ1-2	TGTGCCAGCAGTTACTCGACAGGGGGGCACTATGGCTACACCTTC	CASSYSTGGHYGYTF
.	12	few	TRBV30	TRBJ2-1	TGTGCCTGGAGTGTACCCGGGGGTAAGGAGTTCTTC	CAWSVPGGKEFF
.	13	.	TRBV7-2	TRBJ1-6	TGTGCCAGCAGCTTAGAGGGAAGCGGAACCCTCCACTTT	CASSLEGSGTLHF
.	13	few	TRBV7-9	TRBJ1-1	TGTGCCAGCAGCTTCAGTGGGGAGACTGAAGCTTTCTTT	CASSFSGETEAFF
.	15	.	TRBV2	TRBJ1-3	TGTGCCAGCAGTGAAGCCGTCGGTGGGAGAAACACCATATATTTT	CASSEAVGGRNTIYF
.	14	few	TRBV12-3/TRBV12-4	TRBJ2-7	TGTGCCAGCAGTCCGGGACTGGGGACCTACGAGCAGTACTTC	CASSPGLGTYEQYF
TRBD2	16	few	TRBV7-2	TRBJ2-1	TGTGCCAGCAGCTTAGCCCCGGGACTAGCGGGCAATGAGCAGTTCTTC	CASSLAPGLAGNEQFF
TRBD1	15	few	TRBV5-4	TRBJ1-1	TGTGCCAGCAGCTTAGTACAGGGGCAGAACGCTGAAGCTTTCTTT	CASSLVQGQNAEAFF
TRBD2	17	.	TRBV4-1	TRBJ2-5	TGCGCCAGCAGCCCGGGGACTAGCGGGATTAACCAAGAGACCCAGTACTTC	CASSPGTSGINQETQYF
TRBD2	13	.	TRBV10-3	TRBJ2-7	TGTGCCATCAGTGAGCTAGCGGGAGACGAGCAGTACTTC	CAISELAGDEQYF
.	13	few	TRBV20-1	TRBJ2-3	TGCAGTGCTACCTTAAGTGGTCGAGATACGCAGTATTTT	CSATLSGRDTQYF
TRBD2	16	few	TRBV9	TRBJ2-3	TGTGCCAGCAGCGTCTTAGCGGGAGGCGGGGTAGATACGCAGTATTTT	CASSVLAGGGVDTQYF
.	15	few	TRBV10-3	TRBJ1-2	TGTGCCATCAGTGAGTCCGGCAGGCGTAACTATGGCTACACCTTC	CAISESGRRNYGYTF
TRBD1	15	few	TRBV3-1	TRBJ2-7	TGTGCCAGCAGCCAACGGGACAGGGCTAACTACGAGCAGTACTTC	CASSQRDRANYEQYF
TRBD1	13	.	TRBV7-7	TRBJ2-3	TGTGCCAGCAGCCTGGGGACAGCCGAGACGCAGTATTTT	CASSLGTAETQYF
.	14	few	TRBV4-1	TRBJ2-7	TGCGCCAGCAGCCATCCAGGGTCGTTTTACGAGCAGTACTTC	CASSHPGSFYEQYF
.	17	few	TRBV18	TRBJ2-3	TGTGCCAGCTCACCTCTCCGGGGGAAGGACAGCACAGATACGCAGTATTTT	CASSPLRGKDSTDTQYF
TRBD2	14	few	TRBV9	TRBJ2-7	TGTGCCAGCAGCGTAACTAGCGGATCCTACGAGCAGTACTTC	CASSVTSGSYEQYF
.	15	many	TRBV12-3/TRBV12-4	TRBJ1-1	TGTGCCAGCAGTTCCCGGCGCAGGGTAGCCACTGAAGCTTTCTTT	CASSSRRRVATEAFF
.	13	.	TRBV14	TRBJ2-7	TGTGCCAGCAGCCCGGGGCTACCGGACGAGCAGTACTTC	CASSPGLPDEQYF
.	12	few	TRBV7-9	TRBJ2-1	TGTGCCAGCAGCTACACGGGAGATGAGCAGTTCTTC	CASSYTGDEQFF
.	16	few	TRBV27	TRBJ1-2	TGTGCCAGCAGTTTAACCTACCGACAGGCTGGCTATGGCTACACCTTC	CASSLTYRQAGYGYTF
TRBD1	14	.	TRBV28	TRBJ2-1	TGTGCCAGCAGACCCCGGGACAGGTACAATGAGCAGTTCTTC	CASRPRDRYNEQFF
TRBD1	14	.	TRBV10-3	TRBJ2-5	TGTGCCATCAGACCGGGACAGGGGGCAGAGACCCAGTACTTC	CAIRPGQGAETQYF
.	14	.	TRBV6-2/TRBV6-3	TRBJ1-1	TGTGCCAGCAGAGACGACAGAATGAACACTGAAGCTTTCTTT	CASRDDRMNTEAFF
.	12	.	TRBV19	TRBJ1-2	TGTGCCAGTAGTATAGAGGGTCGTGGCTACACCTTC	CASSIEGRGYTF
TRBD1	19	.	TRBV5-1	TRBJ1-1	TGCGCCAGCAGCCAAGGGACAGGGGGAAGCACGGAATGGAACACTGAAGCTTTCTTT	CASSQGTGGSTEWNTEAFF
TRBD2	15	.	TRBV7-2	TRBJ2-3	TGTGCCAGCAGGACGGGACTAGCGGCTACAGATACGCAGTATTTT	CASRTGLAATDTQYF
TRBD1	14	many	TRBV19	TRBJ2-7	TGTGCCAGTAGTGGACAGGGGGCGACCGACGAGCAGTACTTC	CASSGQGATDEQYF
.	16	.	TRBV27	TRBJ2-3	TGTGCCAGCAGTTTAAAGACTAGTAGGAGCACAGATACGCAGTATTTT	CASSLKTSRSTDTQYF
.	14	few	TRBV20-1	TRBJ2-3	TGCAGTGCCCTAATAGGACTCAACACAGATACGCAGTATTTT	CSALIGLNTDTQYF
.	16	few	TRBV4-1	TRBJ1-6	TGCGCCAGCAGCCAGGGAAAGGGGGACCCACGTTCACCCCTCCACTTT	CASSQGKGDPRSPLHF
.	15	few	TRBV7-9	TRBJ1-4	TGTGCCAGCAGCCTGACAGTGACGAAAAATGAAAAACTGTTTTTT	CASSLTVTKNEKLFF
.	16	few	TRBV5-1	TRBJ2-5	TGCGCCAGCAGCTCCTTTGGGGGCGACGCTCAAGAGACCCAGTACTTC	CASSSFGGDAQETQYF
TRBD2	15	.	TRBV7-2	TRBJ2-1	TGTGCCAGCAGCTTTAGCGGGGGGGTTTACAATGAGCAGTTCTTC	CASSFSGGVYNEQFF
TRBD1	12	.	TRBV6-5	TRBJ1-1	TGTGCCAGCAGGGCGAGTGGGGGACAGGCTTTCTTT	CASRASGGQAFF